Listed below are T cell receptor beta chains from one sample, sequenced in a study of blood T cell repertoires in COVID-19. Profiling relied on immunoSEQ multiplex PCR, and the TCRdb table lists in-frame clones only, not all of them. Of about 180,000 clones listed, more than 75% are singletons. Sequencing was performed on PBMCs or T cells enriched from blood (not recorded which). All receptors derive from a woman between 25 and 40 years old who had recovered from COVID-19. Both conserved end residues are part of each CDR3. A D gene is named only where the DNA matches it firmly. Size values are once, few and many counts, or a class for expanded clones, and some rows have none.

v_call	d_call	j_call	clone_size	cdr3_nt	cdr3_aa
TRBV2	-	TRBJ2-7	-	TGTGCCAGCAGTGGACAGGGACTCTCCTACGAGCAGTACTTC	CASSGQGLSYEQYF
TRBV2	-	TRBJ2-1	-	TGTGCCAGCAGTGAAGAGGGAGAGTCGGATGAGCAGTTCTTC	CASSEEGESDEQFF
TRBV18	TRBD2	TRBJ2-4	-	TGTGCCAGCTCCAGCACTAGCGGGACTGTCAACATTCAGTACTTC	CASSSTSGTVNIQYF
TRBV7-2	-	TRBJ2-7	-	TGTGCCAGCAGCTTAGACATTACGGGCGAGCAGTACTTC	CASSLDITGEQYF
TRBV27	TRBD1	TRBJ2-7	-	TGTGCCAGCAGCACTCGGGGACAGGGGATCCACGAGCAGTACTTC	CASSTRGQGIHEQYF
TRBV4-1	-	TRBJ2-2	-	TGCGCCAGCAGCCAGGGGCAGTGGAACACCGGGGAGCTGTTTTTT	CASSQGQWNTGELFF
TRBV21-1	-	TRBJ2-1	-	TGTGCCAGCAGCTTAAAAGCGGGAGGGATATACAATGAGCAGTTCTTC	CASSLKAGGIYNEQFF
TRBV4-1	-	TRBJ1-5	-	TGCGCCAGCAGCCAAGTCGGTTCGGGTTTAAGCAATCAGCCCCAGCATTTT	CASSQVGSGLSNQPQHF
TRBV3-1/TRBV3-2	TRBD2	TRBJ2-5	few	TGTGCCAGCAGCCAAGAAGGGTCCAGCGGGAGCTTTCAAGAGACCCAGTACTTC	CASSQEGSSGSFQETQYF
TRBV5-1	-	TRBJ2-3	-	TGCGCCAGCAGCTTGGTTCTAGCCTCAGATACGCAGTATTTT	CASSLVLASDTQYF
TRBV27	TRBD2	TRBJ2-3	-	TGTGCCAGCAGTGGTACTAGCGGGGGTTACACAGATACGCAGTATTTT	CASSGTSGGYTDTQYF
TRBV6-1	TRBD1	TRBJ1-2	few	TGTGCCAGCAGCGAAGGTGGATTGGGACGACAGGGAGGTGGCTACACCTTC	CASSEGGLGRQGGGYTF
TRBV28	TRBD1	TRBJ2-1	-	TGTGCCAGCACCCTCCGGGACAGGTTCAATGAGCAGTTCTTC	CASTLRDRFNEQFF
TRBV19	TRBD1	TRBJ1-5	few	TGTGCCAGTAGCTTAACAGGGGGTGAGAATCAGCCCCAGCATTTT	CASSLTGGENQPQHF
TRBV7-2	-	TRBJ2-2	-	TGTGCCAGTGAGAGGGCCGACACCGGGGAGCTGTTTTTT	CASERADTGELFF
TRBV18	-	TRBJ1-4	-	TGTGCCAGCTCACCATCCCAGGGTAGGAATGAAAAACTGTTTTTT	CASSPSQGRNEKLFF
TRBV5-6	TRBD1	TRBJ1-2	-	TGTGCCAGCAGCAAGAAACCGGGACAGGGATATGGCTACACCTTC	CASSKKPGQGYGYTF
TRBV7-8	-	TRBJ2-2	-	TGTGCCAGCAGCTTAGAAGCGCTAGTGGGCGGGGAGCTGTTTTTT	CASSLEALVGGELFF
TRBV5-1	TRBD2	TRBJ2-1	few	TGCGCCAGCAGCGGGACTAGCGGCGACAATGAGCAGTTCTTC	CASSGTSGDNEQFF
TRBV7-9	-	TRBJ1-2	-	TGTGCCAGCAGCTTTCGCAGTGTATGGTATGGCTACACCTTC	CASSFRSVWYGYTF
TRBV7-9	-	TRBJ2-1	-	TGTGCCAGCAGCGGGGGCGGGAGCACCTACAATGAGCAGTTCTTC	CASSGGGSTYNEQFF
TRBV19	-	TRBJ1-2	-	TGTGCCAGTAGTATCCAGGTCAGCCCTACTAACTATGGCTACACCTTC	CASSIQVSPTNYGYTF
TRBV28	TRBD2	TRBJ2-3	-	TGTGCCAGCAGTTTCCCGGTGGCTAGCGGGAGAAGTTCCACAGATACGCAGTATTTT	CASSFPVASGRSSTDTQYF
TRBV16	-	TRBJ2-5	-	TGTGCCAGCAGCCGATCAAGGGAGGAGACCCAGTACTTC	CASSRSREETQYF
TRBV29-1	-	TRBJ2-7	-	TGCAGCGTTGTATGGACAGTATCCTACGAGCAGTACTTC	CSVVWTVSYEQYF
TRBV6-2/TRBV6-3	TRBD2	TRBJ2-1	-	TGTGCCAGCAGTTACCTAGCGGGAGGCTACAATGAGCAGTTCTTC	CASSYLAGGYNEQFF
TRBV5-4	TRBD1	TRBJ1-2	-	TGTGCCAGCAGCCAGACAGGGAACTATGGCTACACCTTC	CASSQTGNYGYTF
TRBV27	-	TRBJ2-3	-	TGTGCCAGCAGTTTACTTCGTGTGTGGGCCACAGATACGCAGTATTTT	CASSLLRVWATDTQYF
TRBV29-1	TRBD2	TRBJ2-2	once	TGCAGCGGTCGGAGGGGTAGCGGGAGGGCCGACACCGGGGAGCTGTTTTTT	CSGRRGSGRADTGELFF
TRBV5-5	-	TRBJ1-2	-	TGTGCCAGCAGCTTGGAGGCGAGCTGGGGGGGGAATAACTATGGCTACACCTTC	CASSLEASWGGNNYGYTF
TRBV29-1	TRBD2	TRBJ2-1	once	TGCAGCGTCGGTACAAGCGGGAGGGTAATGCATGAGCAGTTCTTC	CSVGTSGRVMHEQFF
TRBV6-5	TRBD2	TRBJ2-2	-	TGTGCCAGCAGTCGTAGCGGGAGAACCGGGGAGCTGTTTTTT	CASSRSGRTGELFF
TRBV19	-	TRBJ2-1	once	TGTGCCAGTAGTATCCGACAGGCTAGGTATGAGCAGTTCTTC	CASSIRQARYEQFF
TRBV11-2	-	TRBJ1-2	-	TGTGCCAGCAGCGACTCCGGTGGGAGTGATCACTATGGCTACACCTTC	CASSDSGGSDHYGYTF
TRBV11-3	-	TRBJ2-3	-	TGTGCCAGCAGCTTAACTAGGAGCACAGATACGCAGTATTTT	CASSLTRSTDTQYF